This T cell receptor beta chain was identified in a study of metastatic and nonmetastatic thyroid tumors. Study background: Across blood and tumor or nodule tissue, repertoires from malignant and benign thyroid patients were compared with one another.

Study conclusions and caveats: Malignant tumors reportedly showed significantly higher TCR beta diversity than benign nodules in both blood and tumor.

Study processing details: Between-group CDR3 differences, defined by clinicopathological status, yielded a distant-metastasis classifier for papillary thyroid cancer. TCRdb reanalyzed the PCR reads with MiXCR. The authors' filters were not applied to this entry. The profile shows roughly 35,000 clones, roughly 15% of them singletons. V dropped 1 base and J dropped 7; count of bases not matched to a gene: 6. The CDR3 is made up of 16 amino acids. Germline V lookup: CDR1 SGHAT, CDR2 FQNNGV. All patients reached thyroid surgery having received no treatment beforehand. This clone was picked up many times. What it binds is not known.

The sequencing sample was made of blood. This chain joins TRBV11-2 and TRBJ1-6; 8 nucleotides agree with TRBD1. This TCR came from a female donor with papillary thyroid cancer or a benign thyroid nodule (not recorded which). Some clones in this sample may be carry-over from other donors' samples. The CDR3 bases are TGTGCCAGCAGCTTAGGGCCGGGACAGGAAAATTCACCCCTCCACTTT. This sequence encodes CASSLGPGQENSPLHF.